What follows are 30 T cell receptor beta chains derived from one specimen sequenced in a study of T cells in localized non-small cell lung cancer. Sequencing used immunoSEQ multiplex PCR; TCRdb keeps in-frame clones, though not all of them. Here the sample spans around 94,000 clones, roughly 87% being singletons. The material was peripheral blood, obtained before any cancer treatment. The receptors here all came from a man aged 40-75 years with stage I squamous cell lung carcinoma.

The chain couples TRBV15 to TRBJ2-5; 8 positions agree with TRBD2. With 5 bases clipped from V and 4 bases from J, the junction kept 3 bases outside the gene matches. CDR3 size: 13 residues. Germline V lookup: CDR1 LNHNV, CDR2 YYDKDF (reference sequence). The DNA for the CDR3 is TGTGCCACCAGCGCCCGGGGGGGAGAGACCCAGTACTTC. Translation gives CATSARGGETQYF. Filled out from reference TRBV15 and TRBJ2-5, the complete variable domain reads DAMVIQNPRYQVTQFGKPVTLSCSQTLNHNVMYWYQQKSSQAPKLLFHYYDKDFNNEADTPDNFQSRRPNTSFCFLDIRSPGLGDTAMYLCATSARGGETQYFGPGTRLLVL.

The gene calls are TRBV7-2 and TRBJ1-6; 10 bases align to TRBD1. Germline lookup yields CDR1 SGHTA and CDR2 FQGNSA. The CDR3 covers 18 residues. J was trimmed by 7 bases and V by 1 base; bases with no gene match: 10. CDR3 region: CASSLGPATGGKNSPLHF. The CDR3 bases are TGTGCCAGCAGCTTAGGACCGGCGACAGGGGGCAAAAATTCACCCCTCCACTTT.

The rearrangement joins TRBV9 to TRBJ2-1; D not certain. Looked up from germline, CDR1 is SGDLS and CDR2 is YYNGEE. V dropped 4 bases and J dropped 4 bases, with 9 bases sitting between them. The CDR3 covers 13 residues. CDR3 in DNA: TGTGCCAGCAGCTACACAGAATACAATGAGCAGTTCTTC. It yields the protein CASSYTEYNEQFF.

The genes are TRBV14 and TRBJ1-2; D is undetermined. Germline V gene data show CDR1 as SGHDN and CDR2 as FVKESK. V shed 0 bases and J shed 7 bases, with 9 bases lying between them. The CDR3 consists of 13 residues. The CDR3 sequence is CASSQDAGSGYTF. CDR3 bases: TGTGCCAGCAGCCAAGATGCAGGATCTGGCTACACCTTC.

This chain uses TRBV21-1 with TRBJ2-4. TRBV21-1 is a known pseudogene. CDR3 length: 17 residues. DNA of the CDR3: TGTGCCAGCAGCAAAGGCGGAGGACACCGGGACCCCAACATTCAGTACTTC. This sequence encodes CASSKGGGHRDPNIQYF.

This rearrangement joins TRBV5-1 to TRBJ1-4, with D possibly TRBD1 on 6 matching bases. CDR3 length: 15 residues. Germline lookup yields CDR1 SGHRS and CDR2 YFSETQ. V gave up 4 bases and J gave up 8 bases, with 18 bases separating them. CDR3 loop: CASSTGTSGGEKLFF. The CDR3 DNA follows: TGCGCCAGCAGCACGGGGACATCGGGAGGGGAAAAACTGTTTTTT.

The chain couples TRBV9 to TRBJ1-4, with D possibly being TRBD1 (6 bases). Trimming pared 4 bases from V and 7 bases from J, leaving 17 bases between. CDR1 is SGDLS and CDR2 is YYNGEE in the germline V gene. This CDR3 has 15 residues. CDR3 nucleotides: TGTGCCAGCAGCCCGGGGACACTCCTAGGTGAAAAACTGTTTTTT. Translation gives CASSPGTLLGEKLFF.

V gene TRBV28 combines with J gene TRBJ1-2; the D gene is possibly TRBD1 (6 bases). Germline CDR1 reads MDHEN; CDR2 reads SYDVKM. There are 15 residues in the CDR3. Trimming stripped 6 bases from V and 7 bases from J, with 21 bases between. For the CDR3, the DNA is TGTGCCAGCAGATCCAACCCGGGCAGGGGATTTGGCTACACCTTC. Protein sequence: CASRSNPGRGFGYTF.

This clone was recorded only once. The chain recombines TRBV28 with TRBJ2-1; D is perhaps TRBD2 (7 bases). Germline V lookup: CDR1 MDHEN, CDR2 SYDVKM. V was pared by 0 bases and J by 5 bases, with 14 bases between. The CDR3 spans 16 residues. DNA for the CDR3: TGTGCCAGCAGTTTATGGGGGGGGCCAATGAACAATGAGCAGTTCTTC. This translates into CASSLWGGPMNNEQFF.

J is TRBJ2-7 and V is TRBV7-3; 7 bases fit TRBD2. J lost 3 bases, V lost 0 bases, and 8 bases had no gene match. CDR3 length: 16 residues. Per the germline V gene, CDR1 is SGHTA and CDR2 is FQGTGA. CDR3 sequence: CASSLTSLAENYEQYF. The CDR3 coding sequence is TGTGCCAGCAGCTTAACGAGTCTAGCGGAGAACTACGAGCAGTACTTC.

This clone appeared a single time. At one of its ends the junction is not consistent with the germline gene, which may arise from a read error. The chain joins TRBV2 to TRBJ2-2; no reliable D call. The CDR3 extends over 12 amino acids. Germline values: CDR1 SNHLY, CDR2 FYNNEI. CDR3 nucleotide sequence: TGTGCCAGCAGGGGGAACGCCGGGGAGCTGTTTTTT. The encoded protein is CASRGNAGELFF.

The rearrangement links TRBV11-2 to TRBJ1-4; possibly TRBD1 for D (6 bases). The germline CDR1 and CDR2 sequences are SGHAT and FQNNGV. V lost 1 base to trimming and J lost 8 bases, with 11 bases between them. The CDR3 has 14 amino acids. The CDR3 protein is CASSLGGRNEKLFF. In nucleotides, the CDR3 is TGTGCCAGCAGCTTAGGGGGGCGAAACGAAAAACTGTTTTTT. Looking up the rest from reference TRBV11-2 and TRBJ1-4 gives the full variable domain: EAGVAQSPRYKIIEKRQSVAFWCNPISGHATLYWYQQILGQGPKLLIQFQNNGVVDDSQLPKDRFSAERLKGVDSTLKIQPAKLEDSAVYLCASSLGGRNEKLFFGSGTQLSVL.

The rearrangement uses TRBV4-3 and TRBJ1-5; no clear D gene. Trimming took 0 bases from V and 4 from J, leaving 19 bases between them. Germline CDR1 LGHNA, CDR2 YSLEER. There are 18 residues in the CDR3. The CDR3 reads CASSQDSLGAGNNQPQHF. The CDR3 region has the DNA TGCGCCAGCAGCCAAGACTCTCTGGGCGCGGGGAATAATCAGCCCCAGCATTTT.

This sequence joins TRBV7-9 and TRBJ2-1; no clear D. The germline V gene encodes CDR1 SEHNR and CDR2 FQNEAQ (reference sequence). This CDR3 spans 14 amino acids. Trimming pared 4 bases from V and 4 bases from J, leaving 11 bases between. CDR3 in amino acids: CASSYADKYNEQFF. The CDR3 DNA reads as TGTGCCAGCAGCTATGCAGATAAGTACAATGAGCAGTTCTTC.

The chain combines TRBV6-5 with TRBJ2-5; 13 bases map to TRBD2. The V gene's germline CDR1 is MNHEY and CDR2 SVGAGI. The CDR3 is made up of 15 amino acids. V shed 5 bases, J shed 4 bases, and the junction held 4 bases outside the gene matches. CDR3: CASSKLAGGPETQYF. The CDR3 DNA sequence: TGTGCCAGCAGTAAACTAGCGGGGGGGCCAGAGACCCAGTACTTC.

The gene calls are TRBV7-9 and TRBJ1-6, with no clear D. The CDR3 runs 15 residues. CDR1 and CDR2 from the germline V gene are SEHNR and FQNEAQ (reference sequence). The ends were cut back, 1 base at V and 5 bases at J, with 9 bases in the middle. The CDR3 sequence: CASSLGGINNSPLHF. In DNA, the CDR3 is TGTGCCAGCAGCTTAGGGGGAATCAATAATTCACCCCTCCACTTT.

This chain links TRBV19 with TRBJ1-1; the D is unclear. Trimming pared 3 bases from V and 4 bases from J, leaving 9 bases between. Germline values: CDR1 LNHDA, CDR2 SQIVND (reference sequence). The length of the CDR3 is 13 residues. The CDR3: CASSILRGTEAFF. The CDR3 DNA follows: TGTGCCAGTAGTATTCTCCGAGGCACTGAAGCTTTCTTT.

The chain links TRBV6-5 to TRBJ2-5; 7 nucleotides align to TRBD2. The CDR3 is 15 residues long. V shed 7 bases, J shed 5 bases, and the junction held 13 bases outside the gene matches. Per the germline V gene, CDR1 is MNHEY and CDR2 is SVGAGI. CDR3 nucleotides: TGTGCCAGCACCGCCCCGAGGCGGGGGAAGGAGACCCAGTACTTC. It codes for CASTAPRRGKETQYF.

The CDR3 is CASSRDRGSTDTQYF. CDR3 DNA: TGCGCCAGCAGCCGTGACAGGGGAAGCACAGATACGCAGTATTTT. The genes are TRBV5-1 and TRBJ2-3; TRBD1 aligns across 8 bases. The germline gives CDR1 SGHRS, CDR2 YFSETQ. The CDR3 is 15 amino acids. The V gene end was trimmed by 4 bases and the J gene end by 0 bases; junction bases not matched to a gene: 4.

This clone showed up just once. The rearrangement joins TRBV5-1 to TRBJ2-2; D is perhaps TRBD2 (6 bases). Germline CDR1 SGHRS, CDR2 YFSETQ. The CDR3 is 13 residues long. Trimming took off 3 bases at V and 3 bases at J, with 6 bases between the two ends. The CDR3 loop is CASSWGDTGELFF. CDR3 sequence (DNA): TGCGCCAGCAGCTGGGGGGACACCGGGGAGCTGTTTTTT.

This chain's CDR3 is CASSAGQGNTEAFF. CDR3 bases: TGCGCCAGCAGTGCGGGACAGGGGAACACTGAAGCTTTCTTT. V gene TRBV10-1 combines with J gene TRBJ1-1, with TRBD1 matching over 9 bases. This CDR3 region has 14 residues. CDR1 WNHNN and CDR2 SYGVQD come from the germline V gene (reference sequence). V shed 4 bases and J 1 base; nucleotides not matched to a gene: 1.

The chain has TRBV7-9 and TRBJ1-5; D not resolved. Per germline, CDR1 SEHNR and CDR2 FQNEAQ (reference sequence). V was trimmed by 0 bases and J by 5 bases, leaving 5 bases between them. The CDR3 length is 13 residues. The CDR3 here is CASSLARDQPQHF. The CDR3 coding sequence is TGTGCCAGCAGCTTAGCGAGAGATCAGCCCCAGCATTTT.

The gene calls are TRBV6-1 and TRBJ1-2; the D is unclear. This CDR3 has 16 amino acids. V was clipped by 1 base and J by 6 bases, with 18 bases between them. The germline V gene has CDR1 MNHNS and CDR2 SASEGT. The CDR3 DNA follows: TGTGCCAGCAGTGAAGGGGTCAGTCTCCTAGGCGATGGCTACACCTTC. Translation gives CASSEGVSLLGDGYTF.

The chain has TRBV11-2 and TRBJ1-6, with a weak D call TRBD1 (5 bases). V was cut by 1 base and J by 1 base, with 5 bases left in between. The length of the CDR3 is 15 residues. From germline, CDR1 is SGHAT and CDR2 FQNNGV. The CDR3 coding sequence is TGTGCCAGCAGCTTAGGACAGTCCTATAATTCACCCCTCCACTTT. As protein: CASSLGQSYNSPLHF.

J is TRBJ2-5 and V is TRBV5-6, with 7 positions matching TRBD1. Germline CDR1 and CDR2: SGHDT and YYEEEE. Unmatched junction bases numbered 10, after V lost 4 bases and J lost 4 bases. The length of the CDR3 is 15 residues. The CDR3, as DNA: TGTGCCAGCAGCCGAGACAGGGTTATTGGAGAGACCCAGTACTTC. Amino acid sequence: CASSRDRVIGETQYF.

This chain connects TRBV18 to TRBJ2-3, with unresolved D. Germline CDR1 reads KGHSH; CDR2 reads LQKENI. V was pared by 0 bases and J by 4 bases, with 5 bases between. The CDR3 sequence is 13 residues long. The CDR3 DNA reads as TGTGCCAGCTCACCACCCAGCTCAGATACGCAGTATTTT. The encoded protein is CASSPPSSDTQYF.

The chain is built from TRBV20-1 and TRBJ1-2, with D uncertain. V was cut by 5 bases and J by 7 bases, with 11 bases left in between. The germline V gene has CDR1 DFQATT and CDR2 SNEGSKA (reference sequence). There are 11 residues in the CDR3. The DNA of the CDR3 is TGCAGTGCTTCCGAGGGTACTGGCTACACCTTC. Amino acids: CSASEGTGYTF.

The gene calls are TRBV9 and TRBJ2-2; 9 bases line up with TRBD2. CDR3 length equals 16 residues. J lost 4 bases, V lost 4 bases, and 8 bases had no gene match. The germline V gene encodes CDR1 SGDLS and CDR2 YYNGEE. The CDR3 here is CASSSHSGGSTGELFF. The CDR3 DNA follows: TGTGCCAGCAGCTCCCATAGCGGGGGCAGCACCGGGGAGCTGTTTTTT.

The V call is TRBV19, the J call TRBJ2-2; TRBD1 is a possible D gene (6 bases). Germline CDR1 and CDR2: LNHDA and SQIVND (reference sequence). The V end lost 2 bases, the J end lost 4 bases, and 11 bases lay between the germline ends. The CDR3 contains 15 residues. Here the CDR3 DNA reads TGTGCCAGTAGTATACGGGACATACCCACCGGGGAGCTGTTTTTT. This gives the protein CASSIRDIPTGELFF.

The gene calls are TRBV2 and TRBJ1-2, with D tentatively TRBD1 (5 bases). This CDR3 contains 17 residues. In germline, CDR1 is SNHLY, CDR2 FYNNEI. V lost 8 bases and J lost 1, with 23 bases in between. CDR3 in amino acids: CASYRSDQGRNNYGYTF. CDR3 coding DNA: TGTGCCAGCTACCGATCGGACCAGGGAAGAAATAACTATGGCTACACCTTC.